Each of the 3 T cell receptor beta chains below was sequenced from the same sample in a study of shared clonotypes between healthy human individuals (dated by TCRdb to the early 2020s). CD8 naive samples consisted of CD45RO-negative cells that were positively selected for CCR7, yielding a CD45RA+CCR7+ population without TemRA cells. Libraries came from the immunoSEQ multiplex PCR assay. TCRdb took this table from immuneACCESS and kept in-frame rearrangements with V and J called. Such tables lack part of the clones; where checked against another copy, unresolved V genes explain under half of the gap, and the rest is unexplained. A total of about 1.9 million clones appear in this sample, just over 90% of them only once. The ten largest clones add up to approximately 1.6% of the sample. Sequenced input: naive CD8+ T cells from PBMCs. Per the publication, the cell subset or site label means: CD45RA+CCR7+. The receptors stem from a man aged 18 to 35 in good health. Some clones in this sample may be carry-over from other donors' samples.

This clone was seen once. The chain carries TRBV4-1 and TRBJ2-3; 10 nucleotides match TRBD2. The CDR3 consists of 17 residues. Germline V gene lookup returns CDR1 MGHRA and CDR2 YSYEKL. J gave up 5 bases and V 0 bases, and 8 bases lay outside the gene matches. In DNA form, the CDR3 reads TGCGCCAGCAGCCAAGAGGGGCTAGCGGGAGATCAAGATACGCAGTATTTT. This encodes CASSQEGLAGDQDTQYF.

CDR3 in amino acids: CASSLYQGVETQYF. The DNA for the CDR3 is TGTGCCAGCAGCTTATATCAGGGGGTGGAGACCCAGTACTTC. J is TRBJ2-5 and V is TRBV7-2, with 7 bases matching TRBD1. The CDR3 consists of 14 residues. CDR1 is SGHTA and CDR2 is FQGNSA in the germline V gene. Unmatched junction bases numbered 5, after V lost 2 bases and J lost 5 bases.

The J gene is TRBJ1-1, the V gene TRBV6-6; 10 positions match TRBD1. This CDR3 contains 16 residues. Germline V gene lookup returns CDR1 MNHNY and CDR2 SVGAGI (reference sequence). Unmatched junction bases numbered 9, after V lost 3 bases and J lost 5 bases. CDR3: CASSYGPGTGATEAFF. For the CDR3, the DNA is TGTGCCAGCAGTTATGGACCCGGGACAGGGGCAACTGAAGCTTTCTTT.